Listed here is a single T cell receptor beta chain. What it recognizes is unknown. Germline CDR1 reads SQVTM; CDR2 reads ANQGSEA. V lost 6 bases, J lost 5 bases, and 10 bases lay in between. This CDR3 has 12 residues. This specimen comes from a study of cytotoxic CD8 clonotypes in ibrutinib-treated CLL. The study's findings and limits: Clonality rose at ibrutinib response and fell back toward baseline at progression. Collection times varied between progressing and sustained-remission patients.

Assay used: immunoSEQ multiplex PCR; TCRdb lists only in-frame clones, some missing. This table has 300,000 to 400,000 clones, about 64% appearing once. V gene TRBV29-1 combines with J gene TRBJ1-4; a possible D gene is TRBD1 (5 bases). This TCR was recovered from a human donor with chronic lymphocytic leukemia. The material was PBMCs, obtained after 36 months of ibrutinib treatment. In DNA, the CDR3 is TGCAGCGTCCCGGAGGGGAATGAAAAACTGTTTTTT. Translation: CSVPEGNEKLFF.